The entry that follows covers one T cell receptor beta chain sequence. The antigen is unknown. The junction differs from germline at one of its ends, possibly a read error. This entry is derived from a study of cytomegalovirus exposure and HLA in healthy donors. Study details: The Caucasian-associated ancestry cluster contained about four fifths of the roughly 400 genotyped donors.

PCR amplification relied on 60 Vbeta primers (plus 13 Jbeta primers). Assay used: immunoSEQ multiplex PCR; TCRdb lists only in-frame clones, some missing. The sample holds some 200,000 clones, approximately 84% seen once. Overall study results and limits: An analysis that was carried out later associated 16,951 TCR beta sequences with HLA alleles at 0.05 false discovery rate. Later, an analysis showed that TCR beta chains associated with HLA were more clonally expanded than others that were equally common. In vitro experiments confirmed that three CMV-associated chains were specific for CMV antigens.

The CDR3 spans 15 residues. Germline assignment: CDR1 KGHSH and CDR2 LQKENI. The sequencing input was PBMCs. The V call is TRBV18, the J call TRBJ2-7; 10 bases align to TRBD2. This TCR came from a female donor in good health and CMV-seronegative. DNA for the CDR3: TGTGCCAGCTCACCGGCACTAGCGGGGAACGGCCCATCGAACTTC. Translated: CASSPALAGNGPSNF.